This T cell receptor beta chain comes out of a study of blood T cell repertoires in COVID-19. On the study more broadly: The United States, Italy and Spain supplied acute and convalescent COVID-19 samples.

Libraries were prepared by immunoSEQ multiplex PCR; TCRdb keeps only in-frame clonotypes and omits some of them. The data contain about 470,000 clones, about nine tenths of them singletons. The CDR3 sequence is 14 residues long. Germline V gene sequence: CDR1 SGHNT, CDR2 YYREEE (reference sequence). The ends lost 4 bases at V and 3 bases at J; junction bases unmatched: 5. Cohort placement rested on clinical history that participants reported themselves. Sequencing was carried out using PBMCs or T cells enriched from blood (not recorded which). The chain uses TRBV5-4 and TRBJ2-5; 8 nucleotides align to TRBD2. This receptor was obtained from a woman younger than 30 who had recovered from COVID-19. CDR3 coding DNA: TGTGCCAGCAGCCGCCGGGGGGGGGAAGAGACCCAGTACTTC. Translated, it gives CASSRRGGEETQYF.